The present T cell receptor (beta chain) was sequenced within a study of cytomegalovirus exposure and HLA in healthy donors. Assay used: immunoSEQ multiplex PCR; TCRdb lists only in-frame clones, some missing. The table has 150,000 to 200,000 clones, approximately 81% seen once; the top ten hold more than 8.5%. V lost 5 bases and J lost 1; bases outside the gene matches: 3. CDR1 SGHTA and CDR2 FQGTGA come from the germline V gene. The CDR3 is 15 residues long. Sequenced material: PBMCs. V gene TRBV7-3 combines with J gene TRBJ2-3; TRBD2 matches at 10 bases. The clonotype comes from a young man in good health and CMV-seropositive. CDR3 residues: CASSVGTSGTDTQYF. In DNA, the CDR3 is TGTGCCAGCAGCGTCGGGACTAGCGGCACAGATACGCAGTATTTT.